This T cell receptor beta chain originates from a study of identical twins. Using its own MiXCR run on the 5' RACE reads, TCRdb lists one record per CDR3 protein. The sample lists 310,000 or so distinct CDR3 sequences, about 8.9% occurring once. V dropped 6 bases and J dropped 9; count of bases not matched to a gene: 8. CDR1 and CDR2 (germline): MDHEN, SYDVKM. The CDR3 consists of 15 residues. The data also belong to a second study, concerning yellow fever vaccine responses in identical twins.

This receptor was obtained from a woman between 18 and 29 years old in good health. The V gene is TRBV28, the J gene TRBJ1-6; TRBD1 matches at 10 bases. The specimen was memory (CD45RO+) T cells sorted from blood. The CDR3 sequence: CASRTGGFVGSPLHF. The CDR3 bases are TGTGCCAGCAGGACAGGGGGCTTCGTGGGTTCACCCCTCCACTTT.